This TCR beta chain stems from a study of T-cell memory formation after mild COVID-19. The overall study: Largely donor-specific sequence clusters came from two donors. Study-wide findings and caveats: The authors did not confirm SARS-CoV-2 specificity of second-wave clones peaking day 37.

This clonotype has just a few counts. Antigen: not known. One junction end does not reproduce the germline sequence, and a read error may be involved. MiXCR was run by TCRdb on the 5' RACE reads, yielding one entry per CDR3 protein. The sample holds around 310,000 distinct CDR3 sequences, about 13% seen once. Germline V gene lookup returns CDR1 LGHNA and CDR2 YSLEER. The CDR3 length is 16 residues. The receptor was derived from a man younger than 30 who had mild COVID-19 (a few samples of this study predate the infection). Cell type and time point are not known. The gene calls are TRBV4-3 and TRBJ1-6, with 7 bases identical to TRBD1. The sample taken for sequencing was PBMCs or a T cell subset sorted from them (not recorded which). CDR3 coding DNA: TGCGCCAGCAGCCAAGCGGCACAGGGGTATAGTTCACCCCTCCACTTT. Translating it yields CASSQAAQGYSSPLHF.